This paragraph covers one TCR beta chain sequence. This specimen comes from a study of cytomegalovirus exposure and HLA in healthy donors. Between the trimmed V and J ends, which lost 4 bases and 2 bases, there was a span of 6 bases. Germline V CDR1 and CDR2: WNHNN, SYGVQD (reference sequence). The CDR3 is 13 amino acids. 13 Jbeta primers and 60 Vbeta primers were used for the PCR. TCRdb's copy holds only in-frame clones and misses some; the assay was immunoSEQ multiplex PCR. The sample shows about 140,000 clones, around 10% of them seen only once. This sequence was found in a woman aged 40 to 50 in good health and CMV-seropositive. This chain joins TRBV10-1 and TRBJ1-5; D is undetermined. Material for sequencing was PBMCs. The CDR3: CASSANRNQPQHF. In DNA, the CDR3 is TGCGCCAGCAGTGCTAATCGCAATCAGCCCCAGCATTTT.